This T cell receptor beta chain appears in the sequencing data of a study of beta chain features in type 1 diabetes. V shed 5 bases and J 7 bases; nucleotides not matched to a gene: 3. The CDR3 runs 11 residues. CDR1 and CDR2 (germline): DFQATT, SNEGSKA (reference sequence). This clone was detected only a few times. Its matching antigen is unknown. General study findings and limits: Possible PCR preference for shorter templates applied equally to patients and controls. Among patients, naive, central memory and Treg TCRB repertoires appeared more similar than among healthy donors. There was a moderate but significant shortening of TCRB CDR3s in all four CD4+ subsets of Type 1 diabetes patients.

Sequenced material consisted of expressed TCRB transcripts (all of the isolated RNA was reverse transcribed). The protocol was immunoSEQ multiplex PCR, while the TCRdb copy is restricted to in-frame clones and leaves out a portion. The sample yields 450,000 to 600,000 clones, around 28% seen once. By way of CD45RO/CCR7/CD25/CD127/CD95/CD27, the CD4+ regulatory, stem cell-like memory, central memory and naive cells were sorted. The V and J genes are TRBV20-1 and TRBJ1-2, with TRBD1 identical over 8 bases. Source material: naive CD4+ T cells from blood. This clonotype originated in a man aged 18 to 29 in good health. Here the CDR3 reads CSAGQGRGYTF. DNA of the CDR3: TGCAGTGCTGGACAGGGCCGTGGCTACACCTTC.